These T cell receptor beta chains were read from a single sample in a study of T cells in localized non-small cell lung cancer. The protocol was immunoSEQ multiplex PCR, while the TCRdb copy is restricted to in-frame clones and leaves out a portion. This table has tens of thousands of clones, 60% to 85% appearing once. The input for sequencing was PBMCs, taken before any cancer treatment. Receptor source: a woman aged 40-70 years with stage II lung adenocarcinoma. CDR3s include the opening cysteine and the closing phenylalanine or tryptophan. D genes are given only for firm matches. The listing skips clone size in some rows; elsewhere it reads once, few, many or a size class.

clone_size j_call d_call v_call cdr3_aa cdr3_nt
- TRBJ1-4 - TRBV28 CASSLPRGGTNEKLFF TGTGCCAGCAGCCTCCCCCGGGGGGGGACTAATGAAAAACTGTTTTTT
- TRBJ2-1 TRBD2 TRBV4-1 CASSRQEAAGSYNEQFF TGCGCCAGCAGCAGACAAGAGGCAGCGGGATCCTACAATGAGCAGTTCTTC
- TRBJ1-1 TRBD1 TRBV7-2 CASSLGLTGPDEAFF TGTGCCAGCAGCTTAGGGTTGACAGGGCCCGATGAAGCTTTCTTT
- TRBJ1-1 - TRBV7-9 CARVRWFKNTEAFF TGTGCCAGGGTGAGGTGGTTCAAGAACACTGAAGCTTTCTTT
- TRBJ2-1 TRBD2 TRBV30 CAWSRSGGRDNEQFF TGTGCCTGGAGCCGGAGCGGGGGGAGAGACAATGAGCAGTTCTTC
- TRBJ1-2 TRBD1 TRBV28 CASRQQGGYTF TGTGCCAGCAGGCAACAGGGGGGCTACACCTTC
- TRBJ2-3 TRBD1 TRBV5-1 CASSLGTGDTQYF TGCGCCAGCAGCTTGGGGACAGGAGATACGCAGTATTTT
once TRBJ1-1 - TRBV7-3 CASSSDLHTEAFF TGTGCCAGCAGCTCTGACCTCCACACTGAAGCTTTCTTT
- TRBJ1-3 - TRBV7-2 CASSLGSSGNTIYF TGTGCCAGCAGCTTAGGGAGCTCTGGAAACACCATATATTTT
- TRBJ2-5 - TRBV5-1 CASSFGGPSEETQYF TGCGCCAGCAGTTTTGGCGGCCCTAGCGAAGAGACCCAGTACTTC
- TRBJ2-1 - TRBV19 CASSILGGPFDEQFF TGTGCCAGTAGTATCCTGGGGGGGCCATTTGATGAGCAGTTCTTC
few TRBJ2-7 - TRBV29-1 CSVESRNSYEQYF TGCAGCGTTGAGAGCAGGAACTCCTACGAGCAGTACTTC
- TRBJ2-2 TRBD1 TRBV29-1 CSVEESTGAHTGELFF TGCAGCGTTGAAGAAAGCACAGGGGCTCACACCGGGGAGCTGTTTTTT
- TRBJ2-2 - TRBV27 CASSGDGELFF TGTGCCAGCAGTGGAGACGGGGAGCTGTTTTTT
- TRBJ1-5 - TRBV18 CASSPAQDQPQHF TGTGCCAGCTCTCCAGCACAAGATCAGCCCCAGCATTTT
- TRBJ2-3 TRBD1 TRBV18 CASSGDRGTDTQYF TGTGCCAGCTCGGGGGACAGGGGCACAGATACGCAGTATTTT
- TRBJ2-2 TRBD2 TRBV28 CASFVGLASTGELFF TGTGCCAGCTTCGTGGGACTAGCGAGCACCGGGGAGCTGTTTTTT
- TRBJ1-3 - TRBV7-9 CASSLSTSSGNTIYF TGTGCCAGCAGCTTAAGCACTTCCTCTGGAAACACCATATATTTT
- TRBJ1-5 - TRBV29-1 CSVRQGHSNQPQHF TGCAGCGTTCGGCAGGGGCATAGCAATCAGCCCCAGCATTTT
- TRBJ1-1 - TRBV28 CASSLGAGLNTEAFF TGTGCCAGCAGTTTGGGGGCAGGGTTGAACACTGAAGCTTTCTTT